This T cell receptor (beta chain) was recorded in a study of graft-versus-host responses after intestinal transplantation. Germline V lookup: CDR1 MNHEY, CDR2 SMNVEV (reference sequence). Trimming shortened V by 8 bases and J by 4 bases, and 14 bases separated the two germline ends. This CDR3 has 13 amino acids. Here immunoSEQ multiplex PCR was the method, and the copy in TCRdb shows in-frame clones only, minus some. The data show more than 3,000 clones, about 95% seen once. This sequence originates from a human patient who received an intestinal transplant, so some T cells may come from the graft donor. The chain links TRBV27 to TRBJ1-2; D possibly corresponds to TRBD1 (5 bases). Source: PBMCs, taken 11 days after intestinal transplantation. CDR3 nucleotide sequence: TGTGCCAGCGGGGCGACAGCGGGCTATGGCTACACCTTC. This codes for CASGATAGYGYTF.